A selection of T cell receptor beta chains follows, all from one sample in a study of post-analysis software for immune sequencing data. TCRdb re-derived calls from the PCR reads in MiXCR, one entry per CDR3 protein. Counted here are hundreds of thousands of distinct CDR3 sequences, roughly 50% occurring once; the ten biggest clones make up approximately 4.5%. The sample comprised blood. These receptors were taken from a girl aged 10 to 17 with multiple sclerosis. Both conserved end residues are trimmed from each CDR3. The order of the fields is CDR3 protein, V gene, clone size, J gene. Clone size appears in some rows only: once, few, many, or a class for an expanded clone.

cdr3_aa: ASSQDRDGTYEQY
v_call: TRBV4-2
clone_size: few
j_call: TRBJ2-7

cdr3_aa: ASSSLLAGGYTDTQY
v_call: TRBV12-3/TRBV12-4
clone_size: -
j_call: TRBJ2-3

cdr3_aa: RARGTYGYT
v_call: TRBV20-1
clone_size: -
j_call: TRBJ1-2

cdr3_aa: ASSPGTGWGYEQY
v_call: TRBV3-1
clone_size: few
j_call: TRBJ2-7

cdr3_aa: ASSRTRGANT
v_call: TRBV2
clone_size: few
j_call: TRBJ1-2

cdr3_aa: ASSARDTDTQY
v_call: TRBV6-4
clone_size: -
j_call: TRBJ2-3

cdr3_aa: ASSLRRSSGNTIY
v_call: TRBV28
clone_size: -
j_call: TRBJ1-3

cdr3_aa: ASRTGSPYGYT
v_call: TRBV6-5
clone_size: -
j_call: TRBJ1-2

cdr3_aa: ASSYSGTGTGYGYT
v_call: TRBV6-5
clone_size: -
j_call: TRBJ1-2

cdr3_aa: ASSRFPGRGLNTEAF
v_call: TRBV5-1
clone_size: once
j_call: TRBJ1-1

cdr3_aa: AILGQGDQPQH
v_call: TRBV10-3
clone_size: few
j_call: TRBJ1-5

cdr3_aa: ASSLGRTGGEQY
v_call: TRBV7-9
clone_size: few
j_call: TRBJ2-7

cdr3_aa: ASSYRVSYGYT
v_call: TRBV6-5
clone_size: -
j_call: TRBJ1-2

cdr3_aa: ASSQGWRASTDTQY
v_call: TRBV4-1
clone_size: -
j_call: TRBJ2-3

cdr3_aa: SVERGLDTDTQY
v_call: TRBV29-1
clone_size: -
j_call: TRBJ2-3

cdr3_aa: ASKAGQGRWDEQY
v_call: TRBV6-6
clone_size: -
j_call: TRBJ2-7

cdr3_aa: ASRLQGPQY
v_call: TRBV12-3/TRBV12-4
clone_size: few
j_call: TRBJ2-7

cdr3_aa: ASKTGTAGEQY
v_call: TRBV5-1
clone_size: -
j_call: TRBJ2-7

cdr3_aa: ASSLGGVEKLF
v_call: TRBV7-9
clone_size: many
j_call: TRBJ1-4

cdr3_aa: ASSQDGTGGREYNEQF
v_call: TRBV4-2
clone_size: -
j_call: TRBJ2-1

cdr3_aa: ASSLGTGGYEQF
v_call: TRBV6-2/TRBV6-3
clone_size: -
j_call: TRBJ2-1

cdr3_aa: SVSPVGRGSAKVTEAF
v_call: TRBV29-1
clone_size: few
j_call: TRBJ1-1

cdr3_aa: ASGQPWGDEQY
v_call: TRBV12-5
clone_size: -
j_call: TRBJ2-7

cdr3_aa: ASSEGVLAGGPTNEQF
v_call: TRBV9
clone_size: -
j_call: TRBJ2-1

cdr3_aa: SAQGQIAKNIQY
v_call: TRBV20-1
clone_size: -
j_call: TRBJ2-4

cdr3_aa: ASSGLPETYEQY
v_call: TRBV25-1
clone_size: few
j_call: -

cdr3_aa: ASSDPTGGIEAF
v_call: TRBV7-6
clone_size: few
j_call: TRBJ1-1

cdr3_aa: ASSYRARYNEQF
v_call: TRBV6-5
clone_size: few
j_call: TRBJ2-1

cdr3_aa: AISFGGASGTEAF
v_call: TRBV15
clone_size: -
j_call: TRBJ1-1

cdr3_aa: ASSSWTSGTDTQY
v_call: TRBV6-5
clone_size: few
j_call: TRBJ2-3

cdr3_aa: SVGKTGGHEQF
v_call: TRBV29-1
clone_size: -
j_call: TRBJ2-1

cdr3_aa: SAPTGNEQY
v_call: TRBV20-1
clone_size: -
j_call: TRBJ2-7

cdr3_aa: SARGGLEDGYT
v_call: TRBV29-1
clone_size: -
j_call: TRBJ1-2

cdr3_aa: ASGDYSGSTYEQY
v_call: TRBV10-1
clone_size: -
j_call: TRBJ2-7

cdr3_aa: ASSRDSSGPYGYT
v_call: TRBV7-9
clone_size: -
j_call: TRBJ1-2

cdr3_aa: ASSPGQWSSYNEQF
v_call: TRBV14
clone_size: -
j_call: TRBJ2-1

cdr3_aa: ASSQVETQY
v_call: TRBV14
clone_size: few
j_call: TRBJ2-5

cdr3_aa: ASSQDMTRGYT
v_call: TRBV4-1
clone_size: -
j_call: TRBJ1-2

cdr3_aa: SGSRDTGEQY
v_call: TRBV29-1
clone_size: -
j_call: TRBJ2-5

cdr3_aa: ASSLLGTGSDEQY
v_call: TRBV4-1
clone_size: -
j_call: TRBJ2-7

cdr3_aa: ASSLVVGGPVSREQY
v_call: TRBV5-1
clone_size: -
j_call: TRBJ2-5

cdr3_aa: AILGGNEQY
v_call: TRBV10-3
clone_size: -
j_call: TRBJ2-7

cdr3_aa: ASSYRLGYEQY
v_call: TRBV6-6
clone_size: -
j_call: -

cdr3_aa: ASSPSGGAWETQY
v_call: TRBV4-1
clone_size: once
j_call: TRBJ2-5